Following are 5 T cell receptor beta chains from one sample sequenced in a study of neoadjuvant anti-PD-1 for oral cavity cancer. The time point: after neoadjuvant nivolumab, at surgical resection. Clones were read by immunoSEQ multiplex PCR, and TCRdb kept only the in-frame ones, dropping some. Of 63,000 or so clones listed, 70% to 90% are singletons. This material consisted of PBMCs, taken after nivolumab (anti-PD-1) treatment. These receptors came from a person between 40 and 79 years old with oral cavity squamous cell carcinoma.

The chain carries TRBV27 and TRBJ1-5, with D possibly matching TRBD1 (5 bases). There are 14 residues in the CDR3. The ends were cut back, 1 base at V and 4 bases at J, with 8 bases in the middle. The V gene's germline CDR1 is MNHEY and CDR2 SMNVEV (reference sequence). CDR3 loop: CASSLYGQNQPQHF. DNA for the CDR3: TGTGCCAGCAGTTTATACGGACAAAATCAGCCCCAGCATTTT.

The rearrangement links TRBV9 to TRBJ1-1; D is possibly TRBD1 (5 bases). V lost 0 bases and J lost 5, with 8 bases in between. The CDR3 sequence is 13 residues long. The germline CDR1 and CDR2 sequences are SGDLS and YYNGEE. The CDR3 spells CASSVVGETEAFF. CDR3 DNA sequence: TGTGCCAGCAGCGTAGTAGGGGAAACTGAAGCTTTCTTT.

The chain recombines TRBV7-3 with TRBJ2-1, with 8 positions matching TRBD1. V gave up 5 bases and J gave up 7 bases; unmatched junction bases: 7. There are 14 residues in the CDR3. CDR1 is SGHTA, CDR2 FQGTGA, per germline. CDR3: CASSRGQGRNEQFF. The CDR3 DNA follows: TGTGCCAGCAGCCGCGGACAGGGAAGGAATGAGCAGTTCTTC.

The chain employs TRBV4-2 and TRBJ1-3; D call uncertain. This CDR3 has 15 residues. V was pared by 3 bases and J by 0 bases, with 9 bases between. The germline CDR1 and CDR2 sequences are LGHNA and YNFKEQ. CDR3 loop: CASSQVVGSGNTIYF. CDR3 nucleotides: TGTGCCAGCAGCCAGGTTGTAGGCTCTGGAAACACCATATATTTT.

V gene TRBV6-5 combines with J gene TRBJ1-2; D uncertain. The V end was cut by 6 bases, the J end by 2 bases, with 4 bases between. The CDR3 totals 11 residues. The germline CDR1 and CDR2 sequences are MNHEY and SVGAGI. The CDR3 bases are TGTGCCAGCAGGGACAACTATGGCTACACCTTC. This translates into CASRDNYGYTF.